This T cell receptor (beta chain) was recovered during a study of cytomegalovirus exposure and HLA in healthy donors. Findings of the study overall: There were reportedly fewer N-insertions in an Asian-associated ancestry cluster than the roughly 670-donor mean, in a later analysis.

This clone has more than one count but fewer than ten. The antigen is undetermined. The PCR was carried out with 60 Vbeta primers and 13 Jbeta primers. Generated by immunoSEQ multiplex PCR, the TCRdb table keeps only in-frame clones and is missing some. Of around 190,000 clones listed, approximately 9.5% are singletons. All donors participated as healthy donors of bone marrow. The clonotype originates from a woman aged 25 to 39 in good health and CMV-seropositive. The sequencing sample was made of PBMCs.

CDR3 in amino acids: CASSPRTGQETQYF. CDR3 in DNA: TGCGCCAGCAGCCCCCGGACAGGCCAAGAGACCCAGTACTTC. The chain combines TRBV5-1 with TRBJ2-5, with TRBD1 identical over 7 bases. The germline gives CDR1 SGHRS, CDR2 YFSETQ. V gave up 4 bases and J gave up 1 base; unmatched junction bases: 4. This CDR3 contains 14 residues.